These 30 T cell receptor beta chains were all obtained from the same sample, sequenced in a study of cytomegalovirus exposure and HLA in healthy donors. Some clones are missing from TCRdb's copy, which holds only in-frame ones; the method was immunoSEQ multiplex PCR. This table holds about 150,000 clones, 65% to 90% found once. Sequencing was carried out using PBMCs. The receptors here all came from a man between 18 and 35 years old in good health and CMV-seropositive.

This clone has a single count. The rearrangement uses TRBV6-5 and TRBJ1-5; a possible D gene is TRBD1 (6 bases). The CDR3 loop spans 14 amino acids. CDR1 is MNHEY, CDR2 SVGAGI, per germline. The V gene lost 7 bases and the J gene lost 6 bases, with 16 bases spanning the gap. The CDR3 sequence: CASTPGAGFQPQHF. The CDR3 region has the DNA TGTGCCAGCACCCCAGGGGCGGGTTTTCAGCCCCAGCATTTT.

The chain joins TRBV29-1 to TRBJ2-2; the D gene is possibly TRBD1 (5 bases). The CDR3 is 16 residues long. Germline CDR1 is SQVTM and CDR2 is ANQGSEA. Between the trimmed V and J ends, which lost 0 bases and 2 bases, there was a span of 13 bases. The CDR3 bases are TGCAGCGTTGAAGATATAGGGGATTATAACACCGGGGAGCTGTTTTTT. It specifies CSVEDIGDYNTGELFF.

This clone was seen just once. V gene TRBV5-1 combines with J gene TRBJ2-3; TRBD2 might be the D (6 bases). The CDR3 runs 15 residues. CDR1 and CDR2 (germline): SGHRS, YFSETQ. Trimming cost V 4 bases and J 5 bases, with 17 bases left between them. The CDR3 loop is CASSPGLQLLDTQYF. DNA of the CDR3: TGCGCCAGCAGCCCGGGACTGCAGCTTTTAGATACGCAGTATTTT.

The CDR3 is CASSESGDYQPQHF. The CDR3 DNA sequence: TGTGCCAGCAGTGAGTCTGGGGACTATCAGCCCCAGCATTTT. The chain carries TRBV2 and TRBJ1-5; D may be TRBD1 (5 bases). Trimming left V 3 bases short and J 5 bases short, with 11 bases between. CDR3 length equals 14 residues. CDR1 SNHLY and CDR2 FYNNEI come from the germline V gene.

This chain joins TRBV29-1 and TRBJ1-2; D remains ambiguous. This CDR3 has 15 amino acids. V lost 6 bases and J 2 bases, leaving 19 bases between the germline ends. Germline values: CDR1 SQVTM, CDR2 ANQGSEA. CDR3 sequence: CSVSDGGRTNYGYTF. The CDR3 DNA sequence: TGCAGCGTCTCGGACGGCGGGAGAACAAACTATGGCTACACCTTC.

V gene TRBV5-1 combines with J gene TRBJ2-7; D is possibly TRBD1 (6 bases). The CDR3 is 13 amino acids. Trimming shortened V by 0 bases and J by 5 bases, and 9 bases separated the two germline ends. Germline V gene data show CDR1 as SGHRS and CDR2 as YFSETQ. CDR3 sequence reads: CASSLGRDNEQYF. CDR3 DNA: TGCGCCAGCAGCTTGGGCAGGGACAACGAGCAGTACTTC.

The CDR3 region has the DNA TGCGCCAGCAGCGGGGGACAGGTTACAGATACGCAGTATTTT. It specifies CASSGGQVTDTQYF. V is TRBV5-1 and J is TRBJ2-3, with TRBD1 identical over 8 bases. V gave up 4 bases and J gave up 3 bases; unmatched junction bases: 4. Germline lookup yields CDR1 SGHRS and CDR2 YFSETQ. This CDR3 has 14 residues.

The chain recombines TRBV7-6 with TRBJ2-7; weak D call: TRBD2 (6 bases). The CDR3 totals 15 residues. V shed 0 bases and J shed 3 bases, with 12 bases lying between them. CDR1 is SGHVS, CDR2 FNYEAQ, per germline. CDR3 sequence: CASSLALGGVYEQYF. As DNA, the CDR3 is TGTGCCAGCAGCTTAGCGTTGGGGGGAGTCTACGAGCAGTACTTC. Looking up the rest from reference TRBV7-6 and TRBJ2-7 gives the full variable domain: GAGVSQSPRYKVTKRGQDVALRCDPISGHVSLYWYRQALGQGPEFLTYFNYEAQQDKSGLPNDRFSAERPEGSISTLTIQRTEQRDSAMYRCASSLALGGVYEQYFGPGTRLTVT.

This clone appeared a single time. This chain uses TRBV5-4 with TRBJ2-5; 8 bases agree with TRBD2. Unmatched junction bases numbered 5, after V lost 5 bases and J lost 5 bases. CDR1 and CDR2 from the germline V gene are SGHNT and YYREEE (reference sequence). The CDR3 is made up of 13 amino acids. CDR3 region: CASSREGGETQYF. DNA for the CDR3: TGTGCCAGCAGTCGGGAGGGCGGGGAGACCCAGTACTTC.

The chain combines TRBV7-9 with TRBJ2-4; 7 nucleotides match TRBD2. This CDR3 is 15 amino acids long. Germline V lookup: CDR1 SEHNR, CDR2 FQNEAQ (reference sequence). The V gene end was trimmed by 1 base and the J gene end by 4 bases; junction bases not matched to a gene: 4. The CDR3 nucleotides are TGTGCCAGCAGCTTAGGGGAGGGCGAGAAAAACATTCAGTACTTC. This gives the protein CASSLGEGEKNIQYF.

The V gene is TRBV18, the J gene TRBJ1-5; D is undetermined. The V end lost 3 bases, the J end lost 4 bases, and 13 bases lay between the germline ends. There are 15 residues in the CDR3. Germline values: CDR1 KGHSH, CDR2 LQKENI. CDR3 nucleotides: TGTGCCAGCTCACCGACCACCGGGAGGAATCAGCCCCAGCATTTT. This translates into CASSPTTGRNQPQHF.

The V gene is TRBV19, the J gene TRBJ1-5, with D uncertain. V was pared by 4 bases and J by 5 bases, with 21 bases between. The CDR3 covers 17 residues. The V gene's germline CDR1 is LNHDA and CDR2 SQIVND (reference sequence). The CDR3 is CASSTTPRGLRHQPQHF. CDR3 coding DNA: TGTGCCAGTAGTACCACACCCCGAGGTTTACGACATCAGCCCCAGCATTTT.

CDR3 DNA: TGCAGCGTTGGAGTGGGAGGCTCCTACAATGAGCAGTTCTTC. It translates to CSVGVGGSYNEQFF. The chain is built from TRBV29-1 and TRBJ2-1, with D possibly matching TRBD2 (6 bases). In germline, CDR1 is SQVTM, CDR2 ANQGSEA. The V and J ends lost 4 bases and 0 bases respectively, with 10 bases between them. This CDR3 region has 14 residues.

This rearrangement joins TRBV7-8 to TRBJ1-5; TRBD1 matches at 9 bases. The V and J ends lost 4 bases and 5 bases, in that order; junction bases with no gene match: 9. Per germline, CDR1 SGHVS and CDR2 FQNEAQ. The CDR3 is 16 amino acids. This CDR3 reads CASSSTDRGGDQPQHF. CDR3 bases: TGTGCCAGCAGCTCGACGGACAGGGGTGGCGATCAGCCCCAGCATTTT.

This chain joins TRBV27 and TRBJ2-3; D may be TRBD1 (6 bases). CDR1 MNHEY and CDR2 SMNVEV come from the germline V gene (reference sequence). V lost 4 bases and J lost 2, with 10 bases in between. The CDR3 extends over 14 amino acids. The CDR3, as DNA: TGTGCCAGCAGTTATACAGGGAACACAGATACGCAGTATTTT. This codes for CASSYTGNTDTQYF.

The chain links TRBV7-2 to TRBJ1-6; the D is unclear. Germline-derived CDR1 and CDR2 are SGHTA and FQGNSA. Trimming stripped 5 bases from V and 2 bases from J, with 10 bases between. The CDR3 totals 15 residues. CDR3 loop: CASSPRSAYNSPLHF. DNA for the CDR3: TGTGCCAGCAGCCCCAGGTCGGCCTATAATTCACCCCTCCACTTT.

This clone has just one count. The chain combines TRBV5-4 with TRBJ2-7, with 8 bases fitting TRBD1. CDR1 and CDR2 from the germline V gene are SGHNT and YYREEE (reference sequence). V trimming: 4 bases; J trimming: 2 bases; junction bases outside the gene matches: 11. This CDR3 is built from 16 residues. DNA of the CDR3: TGTGCCAGCAGCCCTAACGGACAGGGTCGGACCTACGAGCAGTACTTC. This sequence encodes CASSPNGQGRTYEQYF.

V is TRBV7-2 and J is TRBJ2-3; 7 nucleotides match TRBD1. This CDR3 spans 15 amino acids. Germline-derived CDR1 and CDR2 are SGHTA and FQGNSA. J gave up 6 bases and V 1 base, and 7 bases lay outside the gene matches. This chain's CDR3 is CASSLEQGYGDTQYF. Written as DNA, the CDR3 is TGTGCCAGCAGCTTAGAACAGGGGTACGGGGATACGCAGTATTTT.

The chain joins TRBV5-1 to TRBJ1-1, with unresolved D. CDR1 is SGHRS, CDR2 YFSETQ, per germline. This CDR3 spans 18 amino acids. V was trimmed by 4 bases and J by 0 bases, leaving 22 bases between them. The CDR3 here is CASSRRETGSLMNTEAFF. The CDR3 DNA follows: TGCGCCAGCAGCAGACGAGAGACCGGGTCCCTGATGAACACTGAAGCTTTCTTT. Drawing the rest from reference TRBV5-1 and TRBJ1-1, the complete variable domain is KAGVTQTPRYLIKTRGQQVTLSCSPISGHRSVSWYQQTPGQGLQFLFEYFSETQRNKGNFPGRFSGRQFSNSRSEMNVSTLELGDSALYLCASSRRETGSLMNTEAFFGQGTRLTVV.

This chain uses TRBV6-1 with TRBJ2-3; D uncertain. CDR3 size: 14 residues. Germline V gene lookup returns CDR1 MNHNS and CDR2 SASEGT. Trimming removed 8 bases from V and 2 bases from J, with 14 bases in between. The CDR3 loop is CASHGQVVTDTQYF. CDR3 sequence (DNA): TGTGCCAGCCATGGGCAGGTAGTCACAGATACGCAGTATTTT.

As regards this clone: Mismatch with germline at one junction end may stem from a read error. The rearrangement uses TRBV5-4 and TRBJ1-2; the D gene is possibly TRBD1 (6 bases). This CDR3 spans 14 amino acids. The germline V gene has CDR1 SGHNT and CDR2 YYREEE (reference sequence). Here the CDR3 DNA reads TGTGCCAGCAGCTTTTCAGGGGCTAACGATGGCTACACCTTC. Protein: CASSFSGANDGYTF. The entire variable domain, with the rest obtained from reference TRBV5-4 and TRBJ1-2, is as follows: ETGVTQSPTHLIKTRGQQVTLRCSSQSGHNTVSWYQQALGQGPQFIFQYYREEENGRGNFPPRFSGLQFPNYSSELNVNALELDDSALYLCASSFSGANDGYTFGSGTRLTVV.

The gene calls are TRBV6-1 and TRBJ2-5; possible D gene TRBD1, 5 bases. Trimming took 3 bases from V and 5 from J, leaving 10 bases between them. CDR3 size: 13 residues. The V gene's germline CDR1 is MNHNS and CDR2 SASEGT. The CDR3 region has the DNA TGTGCCAGCAGTGAGGGGCTCGGGGAGACCCAGTACTTC. Translating it yields CASSEGLGETQYF.

The chain is built from TRBV5-6 and TRBJ2-1, with TRBD1 identical over 11 bases. CDR1 and CDR2 from the germline V gene are SGHDT and YYEEEE. The CDR3 has 12 amino acids. Unmatched junction bases numbered 0, after V lost 4 bases and J lost 9 bases. The CDR3 is CASSGQGAEQFF. The CDR3 region has the DNA TGTGCCAGCAGCGGACAGGGGGCTGAGCAGTTCTTC.

The chain combines TRBV4-2 with TRBJ1-4; D is perhaps TRBD1 (5 bases). The CDR3 contains 15 residues. Germline V CDR1 and CDR2: LGHNA, YNFKEQ. V was cut by 0 bases and J by 7 bases, with 12 bases left in between. The CDR3 reads CASSQETEPGEKLFF. The CDR3 coding sequence is TGTGCCAGCAGCCAAGAGACAGAGCCGGGTGAAAAACTGTTTTTT.

This clone occurred once. The chain has TRBV4-2 and TRBJ2-7; 11 bases fit TRBD2. V trimming: 4 bases; J trimming: 0 bases; junction bases outside the gene matches: 8. There are 17 residues in the CDR3. Germline assignment: CDR1 LGHNA and CDR2 YNFKEQ. The CDR3 bases are TGTGCCAGCAGCCTTGGGACTAGCGGAGGGAGCTCCTACGAGCAGTACTTC. This translates into CASSLGTSGGSSYEQYF.

The V call is TRBV6-1, the J call TRBJ1-2; 8 bases match TRBD1. The CDR3 loop spans 15 amino acids. Per germline, CDR1 MNHNS and CDR2 SASEGT. Trimming took 0 bases from V and 4 from J; bases not matched to a gene: 4. The DNA of the CDR3 is TGTGCCAGCAGTGAAGCAGGGACAGGACTCTATGGCTACACCTTC. Its translation: CASSEAGTGLYGYTF.

The V gene is TRBV2, the J gene TRBJ1-5; D not certain. CDR1 and CDR2 from the germline V gene are SNHLY and FYNNEI. The length of the CDR3 is 14 residues. The V gene lost 4 bases and the J gene lost 7 bases, with 14 bases spanning the gap. The CDR3 nucleotides read TGTGCCAGCAGTGGGTGGGAGATAGGACAGCCCCAGCATTTT. Translated, it gives CASSGWEIGQPQHF.

CDR3 bases: TGCAGCACGACCGGGACAGGGGGTGAAACTGAAGCTTTCTTT. It encodes CSTTGTGGETEAFF. The V gene is TRBV29-1, the J gene TRBJ1-1; TRBD1 agrees at 11 bases. The J segment lost 5 bases and the V segment lost 8 bases, leaving 10 bases of the junction unmatched. CDR3 length equals 14 residues. Germline CDR1 SQVTM, CDR2 ANQGSEA.

V usage is TRBV6-1 and J usage is TRBJ1-5; D is undetermined. V dropped 1 base and J dropped 0 bases, with 4 bases sitting between them. Germline CDR1 and CDR2: MNHNS and SASEGT. The CDR3 runs 14 residues. The CDR3 DNA is TGTGCCAGCAGTGAAGGTCATAGCAATCAGCCCCAGCATTTT. Encoded protein: CASSEGHSNQPQHF.

The chain employs TRBV5-4 and TRBJ2-1, with 13 bases matching TRBD2. CDR3 length equals 18 residues. V dropped 2 bases and J dropped 3; count of bases not matched to a gene: 8. Germline V gives CDR1 SGHNT, CDR2 YYREEE (reference sequence). CDR3 DNA sequence: TGTGCCAGCAGCTTAAGGTCACTAGCGGGGGGGATCTACAATGAGCAGTTCTTC. It yields the protein CASSLRSLAGGIYNEQFF.